This T cell receptor (beta chain) came from a study of T-cell reconstitution after alpha-beta-depleted transplantation in children. Preparation of the TCRbeta library involved a method that used unique molecular identifiers. TCRdb reanalysed the PCR reads using MiXCR and keeps one entry per CDR3 protein. The profile covers 190,000 or so distinct CDR3 sequences, with about 6.8% appearing a single time and roughly 3% taken by the ten largest. V lost 6 bases, J lost 0 bases, and 9 bases lay in between. The CDR3 sequence is 15 residues long. This rearrangement joins TRBV12-3 or TRBV12-4 to TRBJ2-6; maybe TRBD1 (6 bases). The receptor was isolated from a human donor who donated a stem cell graft to a child with Wiskott-Aldrich syndrome. The input for sequencing was PBMCs from the stem cell graft donor, taken from the stem cell graft. The CDR3 reads CASRDSLSGANVLTF. The CDR3 nucleotides read TGTGCCAGCAGGGACAGCCTCTCTGGGGCCAACGTCCTGACTTTC.